This passage covers 21 T cell receptor beta chains from one sample sequenced in a study of vaccination effects on CD4 cells after COVID-19. Antigen specificity for these receptors is unknown. Peptide-pool stimulation followed by sequencing identified expanded antigen-specific CD4+ clonotypes in the ViraFEST assay. CD4+ T cells were isolated after about nine days of culture. Either the mRNA-1273 or the BNT162b2 vaccine was given to participants as two doses. The data were produced by immunoSEQ multiplex PCR, yet TCRdb's version contains in-frame clones alone and is incomplete. The repertoire holds 25,000 to 35,000 clones, with about 83% as singletons. This specimen consisted of CD4+ T cells from PBMCs cultured with HCoV-NL63 spike peptides, obtained after COVID-19 vaccination. The receptor source for this set is a human donor who received a COVID-19 vaccine. Some clones in this sample may be carry-over from other donors' samples.

The V gene is TRBV30, the J gene TRBJ2-1, with 7 positions matching TRBD2. This CDR3 spans 16 amino acids. CDR1 is GTSNPN and CDR2 is SVGIG in the germline V gene (reference sequence). V was clipped by 3 bases and J by 0 bases; unmatched bases: 8. The CDR3 nucleotides are TGTGCCTGGAGGAGTTGGCGGGAGAGCTCCTACAATGAGCAGTTCTTC. It encodes CAWRSWRESSYNEQFF.

The chain recombines TRBV6-5 with TRBJ2-3; D assignment may be TRBD1 or TRBD2 (5 bases each). The CDR3 sequence is 15 residues long. Per germline, CDR1 MNHEY and CDR2 SVGAGI. V was cut by 6 bases and J by 2 bases, with 15 bases left in between. Here the CDR3 reads CASRTGTLNTDTQYF. In nucleotides, the CDR3 is TGTGCCAGCAGAACCGGGACGTTGAACACAGATACGCAGTATTTT.

The V gene is TRBV10-3, the J gene TRBJ2-1, with a weak D call TRBD2 (6 bases). The V end was cut by 7 bases, the J end by 8 bases, with 12 bases between. CDR3 length: 12 residues. In germline, CDR1 is ENHRY, CDR2 SYGVKD. In nucleotides, the CDR3 is TGTGCCATCACCGGGACGGGGGATGAGCAGTTCTTC. Its translation is CAITGTGDEQFF.

The chain has TRBV19 and TRBJ1-2; D is possibly TRBD1 (5 bases). CDR1 is LNHDA and CDR2 is SQIVND in the germline V gene (reference sequence). Trimming took 5 bases from V and 4 from J, leaving 17 bases between them. CDR3 length: 15 amino acids. As DNA, the CDR3 is TGTGCCAGTAGTCCCCCCGGCAGGGTAGGCTATGGCTACACCTTC. The encoded protein is CASSPPGRVGYGYTF.

The chain employs TRBV27 and TRBJ2-3, with a weak D call TRBD2 (6 bases). The CDR3 is 17 amino acids. V was cut by 2 bases and J by 0 bases, with 15 bases left in between. Germline loops: CDR1 MNHEY, CDR2 SMNVEV (reference sequence). The CDR3 loop reads CASSLKGLTESTDTQYF. CDR3 DNA sequence: TGTGCCAGCAGTTTAAAGGGACTGACAGAGAGCACAGATACGCAGTATTTT.

CDR3 coding DNA: TGTGCCAGCTCACCACAGGACAGATCGTACACCGGGGAGCTGTTTTTT. It encodes CASSPQDRSYTGELFF. The chain carries TRBV18 and TRBJ2-2; a weak D match, TRBD1 (6 bases). Germline V gives CDR1 KGHSH, CDR2 LQKENI. V was clipped by 1 base and J by 3 bases, with 12 bases between them. The CDR3 has 16 residues.

This clone was picked up a small number of times. The chain joins TRBV11-1 to TRBJ2-5, with D maybe TRBD2 (7 bases). Germline assignment: CDR1 SGHAT and CDR2 FQDESV (reference sequence). Trimming removed 3 bases at V and 5 bases at J, with 16 bases between. The CDR3 totals 15 residues. CDR3 sequence: CASSFGLGGHETQYF. CDR3 bases: TGTGCCAGCAGCTTTGGTTTGGGGGGGCACGAGACCCAGTACTTC.

V is TRBV18 and J is TRBJ2-3, with 10 nucleotides matching TRBD1. After removal of 6 bases from V and 5 bases from J, the junction contained 11 bases not matched to a gene. In germline, CDR1 is KGHSH, CDR2 LQKENI. This CDR3 region has 16 residues. In DNA, the CDR3 is TGTGCCAGCTCGCCCCTCGGGACAGGGGAATTAGATACGCAGTATTTT. This codes for CASSPLGTGELDTQYF.

V gene TRBV5-4 combines with J gene TRBJ2-3, with a possible D match to TRBD1 (5 bases). The CDR3 totals 16 residues. Germline loops: CDR1 SGHNT, CDR2 YYREEE (reference sequence). V lost 4 bases and J lost 2, with 17 bases in between. The CDR3 here is CASSGGIAGNTDTQYF. As DNA, the CDR3 is TGTGCCAGCAGCGGTGGGATCGCAGGGAACACAGATACGCAGTATTTT.

CDR3 DNA sequence: TGTGCCAGCAGTGCGGGGGCTGGGGCCAACGTCCTGACTTTC. Translating gives CASSAGAGANVLTF. This chain joins TRBV6-4 and TRBJ2-6; D is possibly TRBD2 (6 bases). V was pared by 4 bases and J by 2 bases, with 6 bases between. The CDR3 contains 14 residues. Looked up from germline, CDR1 is MRHNA and CDR2 is SNTAGT.

The J gene is TRBJ1-6, the V gene TRBV27; tentative D call: TRBD1 (5 bases). Trimming took 6 bases from V and 3 from J, leaving 9 bases between them. CDR3 length equals 14 residues. Germline values: CDR1 MNHEY, CDR2 SMNVEV (reference sequence). The DNA for the CDR3 is TGTGCCAGCAGATGGCAGGGCTATAATTCACCCCTCCACTTT. This codes for CASRWQGYNSPLHF.

The V gene is TRBV6-5, the J gene TRBJ1-1; D not certain. The CDR3 has 15 residues. The germline V gene has CDR1 MNHEY and CDR2 SVGAGI. Trimming left V 0 bases short and J 4 bases short, with 12 bases between. The CDR3 DNA follows: TGTGCCAGCAGTTACTCGGGATGGAGGTCCACTGAAGCTTTCTTT. It is translated as CASSYSGWRSTEAFF.

This chain uses TRBV9 with TRBJ2-1; TRBD2 might be the D (6 bases). Per germline, CDR1 SGDLS and CDR2 YYNGEE. The CDR3 runs to 15 residues. V lost 2 bases to trimming and J lost 5 bases, with 14 bases between them. The CDR3 protein is CASSVGGFGNNEQFF. As DNA, the CDR3 is TGTGCCAGCAGCGTCGGGGGATTTGGAAACAATGAGCAGTTCTTC. Variable domain in full (rest from reference TRBV9 and TRBJ2-1): DSGVTQTPKHLITATGQRVTLRCSPRSGDLSVYWYQQSLDQGLQFLIQYYNGEERAKGNILERFSAQQFPDLHSELNLSSLELGDSALYFCASSVGGFGNNEQFFGPGTRLTVL.

This chain links TRBV5-1 with TRBJ2-5; 8 bases align to TRBD2. CDR1 is SGHRS, CDR2 YFSETQ, per germline. The CDR3 has 18 amino acids. The trim removed 4 bases at V and 2 bases at J, leaving 16 bases unmatched. The CDR3 bases are TGCGCCAGCAGCCGATTCCCCGGGGGGGCATATGGGCAAGAGACCCAGTACTTC. This codes for CASSRFPGGAYGQETQYF.

The chain recombines TRBV6-5 with TRBJ2-2; perhaps TRBD1 as D (5 bases). CDR1 and CDR2 from the germline V gene are MNHEY and SVGAGI. The CDR3 is made up of 13 amino acids. The V and J ends lost 8 bases and 0 bases respectively, with 7 bases between them. The CDR3 nucleotides are TGTGCCAGCGTCAGGGCGAACACCGGGGAGCTGTTTTTT. Protein product: CASVRANTGELFF.

The chain employs TRBV5-1 and TRBJ1-2, with D hard to call. The ends were cut back, 0 bases at V and 5 bases at J, with 8 bases in the middle. The CDR3 runs 13 residues. In germline, CDR1 is SGHRS, CDR2 YFSETQ. As DNA, the CDR3 is TGCGCCAGCAGCTTGGGAGACCTATATGGCTACACCTTC. Its protein product is CASSLGDLYGYTF.

J is TRBJ2-3 and V is TRBV6-6; D gene unclear. In germline, CDR1 is MNHNY, CDR2 SVGAGI (reference sequence). CDR3 length: 14 amino acids. The ends were cut back, 2 bases at V and 0 bases at J, with 6 bases in the middle. The CDR3 protein is CASSYGISTDTQYF. The CDR3 coding sequence is TGTGCCAGCAGTTACGGGATAAGCACAGATACGCAGTATTTT.

The V gene is TRBV30, the J gene TRBJ1-4; D is uncertain. There are 18 residues in the CDR3. V lost 0 bases and J 0 bases, leaving 17 bases between the germline ends. Germline V lookup: CDR1 GTSNPN, CDR2 SVGIG (reference sequence). The CDR3 nucleotides are TGTGCCTGGAGTGTACTCGGCAGGAGGATGGCAACTAATGAAAAACTGTTTTTT. Translating gives CAWSVLGRRMATNEKLFF. Using reference TRBV30 and TRBJ1-4 for the parts outside the CDR3, the full variable domain is SQTIHQWPATLVQPVGSPLSLECTVEGTSNPNLYWYRQAAGRGLQLLFYSVGIGQISSEVPQNLSASRPQDRQFILSSKKLLLSDSGFYLCAWSVLGRRMATNEKLFFGSGTQLSVL.

This clone was detected only once. The chain links TRBV19 to TRBJ2-1, with 9 bases identical to TRBD1. The CDR3 length is 15 residues. Unmatched junction bases numbered 3, after V lost 1 base and J lost 5 bases. The germline gives CDR1 LNHDA, CDR2 SQIVND (reference sequence). CDR3 loop: CASSIGDRVNNEQFF. The CDR3 bases are TGTGCCAGTAGTATAGGGGACAGGGTCAACAATGAGCAGTTCTTC. Drawing the rest from reference TRBV19 and TRBJ2-1, the complete variable domain is DGGITQSPKYLFRKEGQNVTLSCEQNLNHDAMYWYRQDPGQGLRLIYYSQIVNDFQKGDIAEGYSVSREKKESFPLTVTSAQKNPTAFYLCASSIGDRVNNEQFFGPGTRLTVL.

The genes are TRBV21-1 and TRBJ2-1; the listed D gene, TRBD1, was not tested against the DNA. TRBV21-1 is tagged as a pseudogene. The CDR3 is 23 amino acids. This CDR3 reads CASSKEEWFLDRGALGDYNEQFF. The CDR3 DNA reads as TGTGCCAGCAGCAAAGAAGAGTGGTTCCTGGACAGGGGGGCATTAGGGGACTACAATGAGCAGTTCTTC.

The gene calls are TRBV11-1 and TRBJ2-5; the D is unclear. Trimming left V 5 bases short and J 1 base short, with 8 bases between. In germline, CDR1 is SGHAT, CDR2 FQDESV (reference sequence). This CDR3 has 13 residues. DNA of the CDR3: TGTGCCAGCAGCCGCGGTAGCCAAGAGACCCAGTACTTC. Protein product: CASSRGSQETQYF.